This TCR beta chain derives from a study of CD8 T cells in Susac syndrome. The CDR3 spans 14 residues. Trimming took off 2 bases at V and 8 bases at J, with 14 bases between the two ends. Germline CDR1 SGHDT, CDR2 YYEEEE. Peripheral blood CD8+ and CD4+ T cells were profiled by TCR beta sequencing. Negative isolation was used for CD8+ and CD4+ T cells and FACS enrichment for TEMRA cells. Random hexamers were used to reverse transcribe roughly 0.45 to 1 ug of RNA. TCR beta CDR3 was amplified by immunoSEQ covering 54 Vbeta and 13 Jbeta. A single record per CDR3 protein comes from TCRdb applying MiXCR to the immunoSEQ multiplex PCR reads. Of about 69,000 distinct CDR3 sequences listed, approximately 95% are singletons.

This clonotype was obtained from a human donor in good health. This sequence joins TRBV5-6 and TRBJ2-1; D unclear. Sequencing was carried out using CD8+ T cells from PBMCs. The CDR3 reads CASSLEISSDEQFF. The CDR3 coding sequence is TGTGCCAGCAGCTTAGAGATATCCAGCGATGAGCAGTTCTTC. Complete variable domain (other parts from reference TRBV5-6 and TRBJ2-1): DAGVTQSPTHLIKTRGQQVTLRCSPKSGHDTVSWYQQALGQGPQFIFQYYEEEERQRGNFPDRFSGHQFPNYSSELNVNALLLGDSALYLCASSLEISSDEQFFGPGTRLTVL.